Listed below are T cell receptor beta chains from one sample, sequenced in a study of a mutant IDH1 vaccine in newly diagnosed glioma. No antigen is known for these receptors. Clones were read by immunoSEQ multiplex PCR, and TCRdb kept only the in-frame ones, dropping some. The sample lists some 50,000 clones, around 85% occurring once. The sequences come from PBMCs, collected from a glioma patient whose treatment included an IDH1 peptide vaccine. All receptors come from a woman younger than 45 with glioma. Some clones in this sample may be carry-over from other donors' samples. Both conserved end residues are part of each CDR3. Fields, in order: J gene, clone size, V gene, D gene, CDR3 protein, CDR3 DNA. The D gene is left open where the match is weak. A clone size is listed for some rows: how often the clone was seen (once, few, many), or a class if it is expanded.

TRBJ2-7,.,TRBV7-2,TRBD1,CASSPLGTAPSQYF,TGTGCCAGCAGCCCTCTGGGGACAGCGCCTTCCCAGTACTTC
TRBJ1-4,.,TRBV27,TRBD1,CASSLRDSNEKLFF,TGTGCCAGCAGTTTACGGGACAGCAATGAAAAACTGTTTTTT
TRBJ2-7,.,TRBV28,TRBD1,CASSPDRGRRYGHYEQYF,TGTGCCAGCAGTCCGGACAGGGGGCGTAGGTACGGTCACTACGAGCAGTACTTC
TRBJ2-7,once,TRBV27,.,CASRRAGFGSYEQYF,TGTGCCAGCAGACGGGCGGGGTTCGGCTCCTACGAGCAGTACTTC
TRBJ2-7,.,TRBV19,.,CASRHQGAYEQYF,TGTGCCAGTAGACACCAGGGAGCCTACGAGCAGTACTTC
TRBJ1-2,.,TRBV28,TRBD1,CASSPPGQGAHYGYTF,TGTGCCAGCAGTCCACCGGGACAGGGGGCACACTATGGCTACACCTTC
TRBJ2-7,.,TRBV29-1,.,CSVEDLRSTGDGFEQYF,TGCAGCGTTGAAGATCTTCGGAGTACGGGAGATGGCTTCGAGCAGTACTTC
TRBJ2-2,.,TRBV4-2,.,CASSLYSDTGELFF,TGTGCCAGCAGCCTGTACTCGGACACCGGGGAGCTGTTTTTT
TRBJ1-5,few,TRBV30,TRBD1,CAWSAGGQGRQPQHF,TGTGCCTGGAGTGCGGGCGGACAGGGTCGCCAGCCCCAGCATTTT
TRBJ1-1,.,TRBV28,.,CASSLVGPPNTEAFF,TGTGCCAGCAGTTTAGTAGGGCCCCCGAACACTGAAGCTTTCTTT
TRBJ2-7,once,TRBV27,TRBD1,CASSSPRDRGQHEQYF,TGTGCCAGCAGTTCTCCCCGGGACAGGGGACAGCACGAGCAGTACTTC
TRBJ1-1,.,TRBV18,.,CASSPFRDTEAFF,TGTGCCAGCTCACCATTCCGGGACACTGAAGCTTTCTTT
TRBJ1-1,.,TRBV10-2,.,CASSLGETEAFF,TGCGCCAGCTCCCTGGGGGAAACTGAAGCTTTCTTT
TRBJ1-1,.,TRBV2,.,CASREDTNTEAFF,TGTGCCAGCAGAGAGGACACGAACACTGAAGCTTTCTTT
TRBJ1-2,.,TRBV30,.,CAGGDTNYGYTF,TGTGCCGGAGGGGACACGAACTATGGCTACACCTTC
TRBJ1-1,.,TRBV30,.,CAWGETEAFF,TGTGCCTGGGGGGAAACTGAAGCTTTCTTT
TRBJ2-7,.,TRBV9,TRBD2,CASSVGTSHLEQYF,TGTGCCAGCAGCGTTGGGACTAGTCACCTCGAGCAGTACTTC
TRBJ1-2,.,TRBV6-1,.,CASSPRGRSGGGYTF,TGTGCCAGCAGTCCTCGGGGGCGTAGTGGAGGTGGCTACACCTTC
TRBJ2-7,.,TRBV4-1,.,CASSQERSEQYF,TGCGCCAGCAGCCAAGAGAGGAGCGAGCAGTACTTC
TRBJ1-3,.,TRBV6-6,.,CASSYFGSSGNTIYF,TGTGCCAGCAGTTACTTCGGTTCCTCTGGAAACACCATATATTTT
TRBJ1-2,.,TRBV30,TRBD1,CAWIDQHRDRGHGYTF,TGTGCCTGGATCGATCAACATCGGGACAGGGGACATGGCTACACCTTC
TRBJ1-5,.,TRBV19,TRBD1,CASTRRGQVKGNQPQHF,TGTGCCAGTACCCGGAGGGGGCAAGTTAAGGGCAATCAGCCCCAGCATTTT
TRBJ1-1,once,TRBV6-5,TRBD1,CASSSGRDRNTEAFF,TGTGCCAGCAGCTCGGGTCGGGACAGGAACACTGAAGCTTTCTTT
TRBJ1-1,.,TRBV10-3,.,CAIRKGREGVNTEAFF,TGTGCCATCCGAAAGGGGCGCGAGGGTGTGAACACTGAAGCTTTCTTT
TRBJ1-2,.,TRBV25-1,TRBD1,CASSGGQGHGYTF,TGTGCCAGCAGTGGAGGACAGGGGCATGGCTACACCTTC